This T cell receptor beta chain stems from a study of patients and donors after allogeneic stem cell transplantation (dated by TCRdb to the early 2020s). As for this clonotype: Its antigen is currently not known. Base qualities are missing; no much larger clone stands one base away.

Libraries were prepared through RT-PCR. The instrument given in TCRdb is NextSeq 550. TCRdb applied fastp at Q25 and MiXCR to the public reads, then kept only in-frame beta chains. Rows with a matching CDR3 protein are joined into one entry that keeps the most common DNA and genes. Recorded for this sample are 85,000 to 90,000 distinct CDR3 sequences; around 48% of them occurred a single time. Of the sample, more than 55% is held by the ten largest clones. The trim is 2 bases for V and 11 bases for J, with a gap of 16 bases between the germline ends. The germline V gene supplies CDR1 MDHEN and CDR2 SYDVKM. The CDR3, cysteine through phenylalanine, is 15 amino acids long. The entry retains the CDR3 DNA only, 45 bases that are in frame from base 1.

The sequence links TRBV28 to TRBJ1-6, with the D segment identity uncertain. This receptor was obtained from a human donor who was either an allogeneic HSCT recipient or a stem cell or donor lymphocyte infusion donor (not recorded which). It is not recorded whose cells these are; they may come from a transplant donor. The sample taken for sequencing was blood, either unsorted or a sorted T cell fraction (not recorded which). The encoded CDR3 is CASSLSLGPSAPLHF. The DNA reads as follows: TGTGCCAGCAGTTTAAGCCTGGGCCCTTCAGCACCCCTCCACTTT.